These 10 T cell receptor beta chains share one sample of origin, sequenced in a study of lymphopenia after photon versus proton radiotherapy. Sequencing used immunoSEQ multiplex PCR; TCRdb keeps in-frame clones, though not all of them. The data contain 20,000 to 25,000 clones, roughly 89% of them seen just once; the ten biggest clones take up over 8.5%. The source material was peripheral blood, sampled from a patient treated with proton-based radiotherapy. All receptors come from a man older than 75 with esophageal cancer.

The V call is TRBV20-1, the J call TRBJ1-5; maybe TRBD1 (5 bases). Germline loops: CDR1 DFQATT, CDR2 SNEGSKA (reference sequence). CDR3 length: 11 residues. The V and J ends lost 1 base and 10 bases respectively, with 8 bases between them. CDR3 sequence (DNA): TGCAGTGCTAGAGGCCAGGGACCCCAGCATTTT. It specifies CSARGQGPQHF.

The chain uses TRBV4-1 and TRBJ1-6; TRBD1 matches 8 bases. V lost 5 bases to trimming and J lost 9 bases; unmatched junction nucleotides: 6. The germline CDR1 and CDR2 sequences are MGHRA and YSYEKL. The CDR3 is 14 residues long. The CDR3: CASSAAGGGSPLHF. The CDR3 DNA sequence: TGCGCCAGCAGCGCGGCAGGGGGCGGTTCACCCCTCCACTTT.

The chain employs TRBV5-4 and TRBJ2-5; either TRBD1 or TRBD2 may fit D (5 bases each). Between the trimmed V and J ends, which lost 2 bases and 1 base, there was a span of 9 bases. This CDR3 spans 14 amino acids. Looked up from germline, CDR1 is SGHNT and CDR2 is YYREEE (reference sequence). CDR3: CASSFGGGQETQYF. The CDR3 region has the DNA TGTGCCAGCAGCTTCGGTGGGGGCCAAGAGACCCAGTACTTC.

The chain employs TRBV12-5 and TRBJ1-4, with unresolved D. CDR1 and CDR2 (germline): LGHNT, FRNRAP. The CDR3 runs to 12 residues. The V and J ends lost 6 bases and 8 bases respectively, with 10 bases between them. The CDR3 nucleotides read TGTGCTAGTGGACAAGGATTGGAAAAACTGTTTTTT. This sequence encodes CASGQGLEKLFF.

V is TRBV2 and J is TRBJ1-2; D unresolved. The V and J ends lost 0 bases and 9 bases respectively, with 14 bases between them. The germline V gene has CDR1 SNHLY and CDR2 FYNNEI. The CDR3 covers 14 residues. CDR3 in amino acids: CASSEARREWSYTF. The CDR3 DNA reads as TGTGCCAGCAGTGAAGCGCGGAGGGAATGGAGCTACACCTTC.

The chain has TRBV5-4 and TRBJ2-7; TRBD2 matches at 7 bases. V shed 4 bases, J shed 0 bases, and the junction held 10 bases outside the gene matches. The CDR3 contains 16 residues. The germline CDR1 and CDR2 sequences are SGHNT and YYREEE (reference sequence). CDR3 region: CASSPSSGRSSYEQYF. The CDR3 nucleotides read TGTGCCAGCAGCCCATCTAGCGGAAGGAGCTCCTACGAGCAGTACTTC.

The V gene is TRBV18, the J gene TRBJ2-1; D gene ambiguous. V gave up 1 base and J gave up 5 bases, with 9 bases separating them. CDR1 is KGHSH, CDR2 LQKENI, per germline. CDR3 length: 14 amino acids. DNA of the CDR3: TGTGCCAGCTCACCACAGTCCGACGACAATGAGCAGTTCTTC. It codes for CASSPQSDDNEQFF.

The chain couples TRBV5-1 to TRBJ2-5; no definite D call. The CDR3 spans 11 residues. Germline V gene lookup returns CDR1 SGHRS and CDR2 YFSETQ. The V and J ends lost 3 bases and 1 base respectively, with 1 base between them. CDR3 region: CASSSQETQYF. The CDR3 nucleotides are TGCGCCAGCAGCTCCCAAGAGACCCAGTACTTC.

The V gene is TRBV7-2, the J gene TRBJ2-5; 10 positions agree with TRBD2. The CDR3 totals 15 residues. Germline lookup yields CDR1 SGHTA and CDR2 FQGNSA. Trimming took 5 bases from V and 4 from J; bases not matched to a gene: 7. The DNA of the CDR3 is TGTGCCAGCAGCGTGGGGCTAGCGGGAGTAGAGACCCAGTACTTC. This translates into CASSVGLAGVETQYF.

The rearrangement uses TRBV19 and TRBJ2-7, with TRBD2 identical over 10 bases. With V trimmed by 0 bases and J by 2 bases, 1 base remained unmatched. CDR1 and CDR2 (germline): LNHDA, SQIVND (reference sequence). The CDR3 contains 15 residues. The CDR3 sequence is CASSIDTSGAYEQYF. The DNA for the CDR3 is TGTGCCAGTAGTATAGATACTAGCGGGGCCTACGAGCAGTACTTC.